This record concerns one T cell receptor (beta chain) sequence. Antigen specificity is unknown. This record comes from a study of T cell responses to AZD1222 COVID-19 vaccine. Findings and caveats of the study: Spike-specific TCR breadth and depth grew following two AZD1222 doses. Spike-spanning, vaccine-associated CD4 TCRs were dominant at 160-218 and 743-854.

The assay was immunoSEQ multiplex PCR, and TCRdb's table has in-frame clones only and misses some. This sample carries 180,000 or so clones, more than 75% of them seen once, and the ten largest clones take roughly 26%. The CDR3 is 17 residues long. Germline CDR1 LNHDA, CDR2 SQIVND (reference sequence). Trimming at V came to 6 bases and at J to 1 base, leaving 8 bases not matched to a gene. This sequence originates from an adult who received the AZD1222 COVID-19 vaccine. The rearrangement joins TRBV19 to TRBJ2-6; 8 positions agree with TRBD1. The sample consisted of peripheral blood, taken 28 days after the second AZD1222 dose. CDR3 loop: CASSRGQGMSGANVLTF. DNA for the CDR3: TGTGCCAGTAGCCGAGGACAGGGTATGTCTGGGGCCAACGTCCTGACTTTC.